The sequence of this T cell receptor (beta chain) was determined in a study of regulatory T cells in long-lasting Graves disease. Study results and limitations: TCR diversity was lower in persistent Graves' patients (versus newly diagnosed ones).

Time point specified: newly diagnosed GD, antithyroid drugs for less than 3 months. Construction of the TCR library relied on RNA isolated from PBMCs. It was American Thyroid Association guidelines that determined Graves' disease diagnosis. This clonotype came up a few times. Its antigen remains unknown. The V and J ends lost 6 bases and 1 base respectively, with 12 bases between them. CDR1 is SNHLY, CDR2 FYNNEI, per germline. The CDR3 spans 14 residues. Arm-PCR of CDR3 regions and iRepertoire HTBI primers were the basis on which TCR beta libraries were built. TCRdb analysed the multiplex PCR reads with MiXCR anew, one entry per CDR3 protein. The sample has just over 600,000 distinct CDR3 sequences, about 16% seen once. These data were also reused for a study on T cells in Graves' hyperthyroidism and ophthalmopathy. Turning to that study: The model's output predicted ophthalmopathy at a median of around 7 months prior to onset.

This sequence originates from a young woman with Graves disease. The genes are TRBV2 and TRBJ2-5; a weak D match, TRBD2 (6 bases). The material was peripheral blood mononuclear cells (PBMCs), obtained at new diagnosis, from a patient treated with antithyroid drugs. CDR3 nucleotide sequence: TGTGCCAGCAGAAGGACTAAAATCCAAGAGACCCAGTACTTC. Protein: CASRRTKIQETQYF.